The TCR beta chain under discussion was sequenced for a study of identical twins. Each CDR3 protein gets one entry after TCRdb re-called the 5' RACE reads with MiXCR. Altogether 1,800,000 or so distinct CDR3 sequences are present, about 30% being singletons, with the ten largest covering over 0.25%. Study-wide results and limits: It was cross-sectional statistical analysis, not following the same donors, that the conclusions relied on.

Per germline, CDR1 DFQATT and CDR2 SNEGSKA (reference sequence). There are 15 residues in the CDR3. V lost 0 bases to trimming and J lost 4 bases; unmatched junction nucleotides: 6. This clonotype was counted between two and nine times. Its antigen is currently unknown. The sample consisted of cord blood. This TCR derives from a newborn girl in good health. The chain couples TRBV20-1 to TRBJ1-2; the match to TRBD1 covers 9 bases. In DNA form, the CDR3 reads TGCAGTGCTAGAGAGTCGGACAGGGGATTCTATGGCTACACCTTC. Protein sequence: CSARESDRGFYGYTF.